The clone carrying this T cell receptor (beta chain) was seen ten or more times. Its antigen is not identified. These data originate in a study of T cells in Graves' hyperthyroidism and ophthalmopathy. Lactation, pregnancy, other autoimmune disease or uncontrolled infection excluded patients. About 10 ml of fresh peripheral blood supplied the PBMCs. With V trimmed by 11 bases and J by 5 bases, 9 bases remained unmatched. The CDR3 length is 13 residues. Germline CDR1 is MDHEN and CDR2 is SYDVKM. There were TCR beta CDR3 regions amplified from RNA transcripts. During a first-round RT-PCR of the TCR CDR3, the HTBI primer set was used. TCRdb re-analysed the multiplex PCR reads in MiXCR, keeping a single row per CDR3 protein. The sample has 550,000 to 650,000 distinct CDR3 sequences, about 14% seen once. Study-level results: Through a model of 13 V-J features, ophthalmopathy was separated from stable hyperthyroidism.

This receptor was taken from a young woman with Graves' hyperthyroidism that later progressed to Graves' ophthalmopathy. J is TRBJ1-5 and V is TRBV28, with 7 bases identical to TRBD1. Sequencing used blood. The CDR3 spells CAALGQHHQPQHF. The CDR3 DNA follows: TGTGCCGCCCTGGGACAGCATCATCAGCCCCAGCATTTT.